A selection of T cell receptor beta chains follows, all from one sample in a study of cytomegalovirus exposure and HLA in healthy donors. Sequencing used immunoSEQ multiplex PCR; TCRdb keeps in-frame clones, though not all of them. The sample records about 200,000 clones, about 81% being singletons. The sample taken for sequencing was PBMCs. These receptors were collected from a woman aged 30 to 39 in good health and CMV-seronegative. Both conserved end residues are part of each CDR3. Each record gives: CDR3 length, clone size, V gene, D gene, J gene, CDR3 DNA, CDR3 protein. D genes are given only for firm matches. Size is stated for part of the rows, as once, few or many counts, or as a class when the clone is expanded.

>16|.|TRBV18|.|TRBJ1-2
TGTGCCAGCTCAGACACCTCAGGCCGAGCTAACTATGGCTACACCTTC
CASSDTSGRANYGYTF
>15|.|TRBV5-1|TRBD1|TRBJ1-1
TGCGCCAGCAGCCCAAGCCGGGACAGCCTCCTTGAAGCTTTCTTT
CASSPSRDSLLEAFF
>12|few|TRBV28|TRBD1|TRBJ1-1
TGTGCCAGCGGGACAGGGGGCACTGAAGCTTTCTTT
CASGTGGTEAFF
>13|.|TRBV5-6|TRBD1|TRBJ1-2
TGTGAGTCGGGGACAGGGGCTAACTATGGCTACACCTTC
CESGTGANYGYTF
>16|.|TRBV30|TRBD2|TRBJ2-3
TGTGCCTGGAGCACGGGACTAGCGGGGGGCCCAGATACGCAGTATTTT
CAWSTGLAGGPDTQYF
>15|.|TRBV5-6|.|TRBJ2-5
TGTGCCAGCAGCTTGGATCAGGGGATCACAGAGACCCAGTACTTC
CASSLDQGITETQYF
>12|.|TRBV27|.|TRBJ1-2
TGTGCCAGCAGTTTCGGGGGGCGCGGCTACACCTTC
CASSFGGRGYTF
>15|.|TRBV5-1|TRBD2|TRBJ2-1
TGCGCCAGCAGCATTAGCGGGAGCTCCTACAATGAGCAGTTCTTC
CASSISGSSYNEQFF
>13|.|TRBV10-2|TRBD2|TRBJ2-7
TGCGCCAGCAAGAGCGGGGCCTCCTACGAGCAGTACTTC
CASKSGASYEQYF
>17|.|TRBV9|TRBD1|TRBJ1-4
TGTGCCAGCAGCGCTACAGGGGGCGCGCGGTCTAATGAAAAACTGTTTTTT
CASSATGGARSNEKLFF
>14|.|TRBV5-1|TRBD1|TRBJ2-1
TGCGCCAGCAGTTCGGGACAGGGCTTCGGGATGCAGTTCTTC
CASSSGQGFGMQFF
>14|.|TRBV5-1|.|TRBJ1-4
TGCGCCAGCAGCTCACAGGGTGGGGGTGAAAAACTGTTTTTT
CASSSQGGGEKLFF
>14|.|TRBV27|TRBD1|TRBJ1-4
TGTGCCAGCAGGGACAGGGGCCGGGGTGAAAAACTGTTTTTT
CASRDRGRGEKLFF
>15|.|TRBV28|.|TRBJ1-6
TGTGCCAGCATTGGGATGTACCCAGGGAATTCACCCCTCCACTTT
CASIGMYPGNSPLHF
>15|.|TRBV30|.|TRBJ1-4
TGTGCCTACAGATCCGGGGGGTCGACTAATGAAAAACTGTTTTTT
CAYRSGGSTNEKLFF
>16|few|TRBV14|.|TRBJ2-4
TGTGCCAGCAGCCCAAATCACGTCGGTAGGGGATACATTCAGTACTTC
CASSPNHVGRGYIQYF
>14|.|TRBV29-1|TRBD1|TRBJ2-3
TGCAGCGTTGGGGACAGGCAATACACAGATACGCAGTATTTT
CSVGDRQYTDTQYF
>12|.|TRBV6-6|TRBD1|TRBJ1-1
TGTGCCAGCAGTTACTGGCAGGGACAGGAGACATTT
CASSYWQGQETF
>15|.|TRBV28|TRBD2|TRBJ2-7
TGTGCCAGCAACATCGGGGGGGTGAACTCCTACGAGCAGTACTTC
CASNIGGVNSYEQYF
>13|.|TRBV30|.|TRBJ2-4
TGTGCCTGGTCCCGGGAAGCCAAAAACATTCAGTACTTC
CAWSREAKNIQYF
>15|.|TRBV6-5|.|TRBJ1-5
TGTGCCAGCAGTTTGGACAGCTATAGCAATCAGCCCCAGCATTTT
CASSLDSYSNQPQHF
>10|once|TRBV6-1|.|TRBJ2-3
TGTGCCAGCAGGGAGTCGGGACTCCATTTT
CASRESGLHF
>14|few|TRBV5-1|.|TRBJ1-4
TGCGCCAGCAGCTTGGAACCCCATGAGGAAAAACTGTTTTTT
CASSLEPHEEKLFF
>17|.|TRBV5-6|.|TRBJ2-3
TGTGCCAGCAGCTCCAAGCCCGCCCACAGCTATACAGATACGCAGTATTTT
CASSSKPAHSYTDTQYF
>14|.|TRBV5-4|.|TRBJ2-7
TGTGCCAGCAGACCGCGGGGGCAAGGATACGAGCAGTACTTC
CASRPRGQGYEQYF
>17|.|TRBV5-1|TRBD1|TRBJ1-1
TGCGCCAGCAGCCGATCTGTAGTCGGACAGGGCGAAGTTGAAGCTTTCTTT
CASSRSVVGQGEVEAFF
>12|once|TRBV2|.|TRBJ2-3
TGTGCCAGCACTTTTAGCACAGATACGCAGTATTTT
CASTFSTDTQYF
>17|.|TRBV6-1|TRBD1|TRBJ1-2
TGTGCCAGCAGTGAAGAAAGTACAGGGGGCGCGGGCTATGGCTACACCTTC
CASSEESTGGAGYGYTF